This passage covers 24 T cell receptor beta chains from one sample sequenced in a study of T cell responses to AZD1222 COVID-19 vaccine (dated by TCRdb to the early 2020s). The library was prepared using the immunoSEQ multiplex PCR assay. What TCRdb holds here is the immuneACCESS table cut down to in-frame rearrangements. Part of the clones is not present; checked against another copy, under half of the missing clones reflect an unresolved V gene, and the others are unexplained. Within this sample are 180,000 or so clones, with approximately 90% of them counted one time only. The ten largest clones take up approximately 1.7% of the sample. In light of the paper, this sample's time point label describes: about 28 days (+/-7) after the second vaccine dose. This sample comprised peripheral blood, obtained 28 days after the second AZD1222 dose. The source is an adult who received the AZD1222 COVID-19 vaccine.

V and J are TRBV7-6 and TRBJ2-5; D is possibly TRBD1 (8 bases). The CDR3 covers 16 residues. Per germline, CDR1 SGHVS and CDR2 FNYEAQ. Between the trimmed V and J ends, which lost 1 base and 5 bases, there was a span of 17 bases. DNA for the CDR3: TGTGCCAGCAGCTTAGGAGCGGGACAGGCCAGCGAGACCCAGTACTTC. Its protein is CASSLGAGQASETQYF.

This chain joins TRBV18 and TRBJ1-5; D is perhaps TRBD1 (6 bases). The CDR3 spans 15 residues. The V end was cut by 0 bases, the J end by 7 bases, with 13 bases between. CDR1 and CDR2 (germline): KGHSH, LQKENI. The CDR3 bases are TGTGCCAGCTCACCACCGAACAGGGCGGGGCAGCCCCAGCATTTT. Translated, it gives CASSPPNRAGQPQHF. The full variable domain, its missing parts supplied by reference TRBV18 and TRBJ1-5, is NAGVMQNPRHLVRRRGQEARLRCSPMKGHSHVYWYRQLPEEGLKFMVYLQKENIIDESGMPKERFSAEFPKEGPSILRIQQVVRGDSAAYFCASSPPNRAGQPQHFGDGTRLSIL.

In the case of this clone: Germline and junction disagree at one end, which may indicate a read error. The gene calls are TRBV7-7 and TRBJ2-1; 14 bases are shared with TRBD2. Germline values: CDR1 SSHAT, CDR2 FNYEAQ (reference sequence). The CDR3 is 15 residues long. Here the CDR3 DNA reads TGTGCTAGCAGCTTAGGACTAGCGGGAGGTTATGAGCAGTTCTTC. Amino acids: CASSLGLAGGYEQFF. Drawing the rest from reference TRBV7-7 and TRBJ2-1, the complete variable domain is GAGVSQSPRYKVTKRGQDVTLRCDPISSHATLYWYQQALGQGPEFLTYFNYEAQPDKSGLPSDRFSAERPEGSISTLTIQRTEQRDSAMYRCASSLGLAGGYEQFFGPGTRLTVL.

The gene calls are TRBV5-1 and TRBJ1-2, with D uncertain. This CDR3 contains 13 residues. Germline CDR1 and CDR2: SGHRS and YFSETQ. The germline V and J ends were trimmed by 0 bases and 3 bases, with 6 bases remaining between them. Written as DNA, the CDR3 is TGCGCCAGCAGCTTGGGGGCGGACTATGGCTACACCTTC. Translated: CASSLGADYGYTF. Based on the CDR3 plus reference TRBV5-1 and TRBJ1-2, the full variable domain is KAGVTQTPRYLIKTRGQQVTLSCSPISGHRSVSWYQQTPGQGLQFLFEYFSETQRNKGNFPGRFSGRQFSNSRSEMNVSTLELGDSALYLCASSLGADYGYTFGSGTRLTVV.

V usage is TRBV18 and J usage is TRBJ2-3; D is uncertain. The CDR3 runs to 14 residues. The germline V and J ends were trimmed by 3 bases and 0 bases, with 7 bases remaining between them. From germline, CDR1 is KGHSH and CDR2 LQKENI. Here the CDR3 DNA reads TGTGCCAGCTCACCGGCGGAGAGCACAGATACGCAGTATTTT. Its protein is CASSPAESTDTQYF.

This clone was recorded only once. The CDR3 coding sequence is TGCAGCGTTGATTTGGGACAGGGAGCAGCAAAACTGTTTTTT. As protein: CSVDLGQGAAKLFF. The rearrangement uses TRBV29-1 and TRBJ1-4; 9 bases line up with TRBD1. Germline V lookup: CDR1 SQVTM, CDR2 ANQGSEA. The CDR3 sequence is 14 residues long. V shed 3 bases and J 10 bases; nucleotides not matched to a gene: 9.

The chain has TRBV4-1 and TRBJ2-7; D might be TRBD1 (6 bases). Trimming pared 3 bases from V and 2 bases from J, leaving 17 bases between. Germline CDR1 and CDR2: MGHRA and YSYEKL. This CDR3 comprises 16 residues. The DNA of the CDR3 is TGCGCCAGCAGCCACATCTTGGACAGCATACCCTACGAGCAGTACTTC. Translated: CASSHILDSIPYEQYF.

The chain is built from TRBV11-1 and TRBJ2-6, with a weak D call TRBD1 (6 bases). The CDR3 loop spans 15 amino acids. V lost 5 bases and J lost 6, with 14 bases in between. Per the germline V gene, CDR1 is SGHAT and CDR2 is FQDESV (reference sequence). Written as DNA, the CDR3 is TGTGCCAGCAGCCGCAGGGGCCGTCTGGCCAACGTCCTGACTTTC. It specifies CASSRRGRLANVLTF. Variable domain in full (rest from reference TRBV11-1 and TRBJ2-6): EAEVAQSPRYKITEKSQAVAFWCDPISGHATLYWYRQILGQGPELLVQFQDESVVDDSQLPKDRFSAERLKGVDSTLKIQPAELGDSAMYLCASSRRGRLANVLTFGAGSRLTVL.

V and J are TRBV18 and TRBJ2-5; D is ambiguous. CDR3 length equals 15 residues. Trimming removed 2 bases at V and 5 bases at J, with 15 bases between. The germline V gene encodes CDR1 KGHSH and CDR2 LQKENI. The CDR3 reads CASSPMGITQETQYF. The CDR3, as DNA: TGTGCCAGCTCACCAATGGGAATAACCCAGGAGACCCAGTACTTC.

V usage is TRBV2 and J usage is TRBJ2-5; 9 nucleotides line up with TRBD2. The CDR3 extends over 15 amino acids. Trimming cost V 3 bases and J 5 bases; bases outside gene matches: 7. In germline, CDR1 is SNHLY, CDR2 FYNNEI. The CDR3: CASSDNSGSMETQYF. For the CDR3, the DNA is TGTGCCAGCAGTGACAATAGCGGGAGTATGGAGACCCAGTACTTC.

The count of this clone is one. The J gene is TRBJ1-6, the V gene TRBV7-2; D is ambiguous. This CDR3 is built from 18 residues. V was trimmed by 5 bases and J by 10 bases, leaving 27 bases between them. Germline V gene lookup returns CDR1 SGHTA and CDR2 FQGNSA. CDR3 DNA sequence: TGTGCCAGCAGCGCCAGAGTCCGGGGTGCAGCAACTGGCTCACCCCTCCACTTT. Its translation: CASSARVRGAATGSPLHF.

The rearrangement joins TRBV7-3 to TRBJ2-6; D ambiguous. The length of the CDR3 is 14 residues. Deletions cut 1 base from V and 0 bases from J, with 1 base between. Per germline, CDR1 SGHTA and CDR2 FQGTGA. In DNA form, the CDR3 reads TGTGCCAGCAGCTTAAGCTCTGGGGCCAACGTCCTGACTTTC. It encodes CASSLSSGANVLTF.

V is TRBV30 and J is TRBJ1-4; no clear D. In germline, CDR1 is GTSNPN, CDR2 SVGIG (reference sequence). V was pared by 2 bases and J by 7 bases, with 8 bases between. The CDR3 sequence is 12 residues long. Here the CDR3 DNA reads TGTGCCTGGAGTCCCAACGGTGAAAAACTGTTTTTT. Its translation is CAWSPNGEKLFF. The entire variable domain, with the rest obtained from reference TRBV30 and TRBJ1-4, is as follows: SQTIHQWPATLVQPVGSPLSLECTVEGTSNPNLYWYRQAAGRGLQLLFYSVGIGQISSEVPQNLSASRPQDRQFILSSKKLLLSDSGFYLCAWSPNGEKLFFGSGTQLSVL.

The CDR3 region has the DNA TGTGCCAGCAGCTTATACGCACAGGGCACCGGGGAGCTGTTTTTT. Translation gives CASSLYAQGTGELFF. The chain couples TRBV11-2 to TRBJ2-2; D possibly corresponds to TRBD1 (6 bases). This CDR3 has 15 amino acids. The V and J ends lost 2 bases and 4 bases respectively, with 11 bases between them. From germline, CDR1 is SGHAT and CDR2 FQNNGV.

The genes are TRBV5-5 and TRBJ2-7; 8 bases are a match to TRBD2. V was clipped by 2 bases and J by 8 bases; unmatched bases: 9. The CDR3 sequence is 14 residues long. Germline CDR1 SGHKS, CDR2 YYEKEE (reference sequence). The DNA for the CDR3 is TGTGCCAGCAGCTTTCAGCGGGAGCCTTACCAGCAGTACTTC. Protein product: CASSFQREPYQQYF.

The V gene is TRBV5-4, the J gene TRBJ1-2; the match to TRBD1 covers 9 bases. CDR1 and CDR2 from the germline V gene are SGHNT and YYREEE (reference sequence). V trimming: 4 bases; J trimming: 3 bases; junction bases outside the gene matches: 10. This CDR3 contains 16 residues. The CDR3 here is CASSRPGTGSYYGYTF. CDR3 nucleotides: TGTGCCAGCAGCCGTCCCGGGACAGGGTCCTACTATGGCTACACCTTC.

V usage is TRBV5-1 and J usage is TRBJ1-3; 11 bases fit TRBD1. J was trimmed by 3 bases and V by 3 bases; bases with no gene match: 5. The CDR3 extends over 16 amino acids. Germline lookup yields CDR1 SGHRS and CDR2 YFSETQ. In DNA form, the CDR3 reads TGCGCCAGCAGCTATTCCGGGACAGGGGGTGGAAACACCATATATTTT. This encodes CASSYSGTGGGNTIYF.

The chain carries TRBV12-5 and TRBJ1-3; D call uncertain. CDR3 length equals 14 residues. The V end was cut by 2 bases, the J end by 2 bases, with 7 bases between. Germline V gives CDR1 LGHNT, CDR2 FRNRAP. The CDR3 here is CASGLSAAGNTIYF. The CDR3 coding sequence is TGTGCTAGTGGTTTGTCCGCCGCTGGAAACACCATATATTTT.

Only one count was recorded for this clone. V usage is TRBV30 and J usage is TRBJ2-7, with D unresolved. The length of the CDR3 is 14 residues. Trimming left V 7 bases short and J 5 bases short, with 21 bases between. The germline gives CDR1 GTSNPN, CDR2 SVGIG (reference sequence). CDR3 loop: CALKGRQSIHEQYF. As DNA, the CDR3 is TGTGCCTTAAAGGGCAGGCAGAGTATACACGAGCAGTACTTC.

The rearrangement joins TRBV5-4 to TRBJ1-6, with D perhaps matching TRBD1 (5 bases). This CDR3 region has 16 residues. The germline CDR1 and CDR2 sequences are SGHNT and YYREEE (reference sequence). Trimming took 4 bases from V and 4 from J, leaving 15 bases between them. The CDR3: CASSPGGGRYNSPLHF. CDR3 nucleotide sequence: TGTGCCAGCAGCCCGGGTGGGGGACGGTATAATTCACCCCTCCACTTT. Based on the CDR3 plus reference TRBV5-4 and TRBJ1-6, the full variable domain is ETGVTQSPTHLIKTRGQQVTLRCSSQSGHNTVSWYQQALGQGPQFIFQYYREEENGRGNFPPRFSGLQFPNYSSELNVNALELDDSALYLCASSPGGGRYNSPLHFGNGTRLTVT.

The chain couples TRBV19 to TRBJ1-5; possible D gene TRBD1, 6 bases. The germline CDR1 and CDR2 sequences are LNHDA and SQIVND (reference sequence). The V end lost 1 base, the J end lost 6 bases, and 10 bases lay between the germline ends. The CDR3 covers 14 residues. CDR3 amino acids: CASSIGGQGQPQHF. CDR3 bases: TGTGCCAGTAGTATAGGGGGGCAAGGTCAGCCCCAGCATTTT. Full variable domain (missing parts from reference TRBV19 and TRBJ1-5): DGGITQSPKYLFRKEGQNVTLSCEQNLNHDAMYWYRQDPGQGLRLIYYSQIVNDFQKGDIAEGYSVSREKKESFPLTVTSAQKNPTAFYLCASSIGGQGQPQHFGDGTRLSIL.

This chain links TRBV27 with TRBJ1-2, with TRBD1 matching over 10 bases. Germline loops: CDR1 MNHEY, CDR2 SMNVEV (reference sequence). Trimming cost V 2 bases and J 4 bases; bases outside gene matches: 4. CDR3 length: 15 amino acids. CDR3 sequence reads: CASSLRQGAGYGYTF. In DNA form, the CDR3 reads TGTGCCAGCAGTTTAAGACAGGGGGCGGGCTATGGCTACACCTTC.

The CDR3 nucleotides read TGTGCCAGCAGTGAAGAAAATTTCTATGGCTACACCTTC. Translation gives CASSEENFYGYTF. The V and J genes are TRBV2 and TRBJ1-2; D gene unclear. Trimming stripped 1 base from V and 4 bases from J, with 7 bases between. Germline CDR1 reads SNHLY; CDR2 reads FYNNEI. The CDR3 sequence is 13 residues long. Supplemented by reference TRBV2 and TRBJ1-2, the full variable domain reads EPEVTQTPSHQVTQMGQEVILRCVPISNHLYFYWYRQILGQKVEFLVSFYNNEISEKSEIFDDQFSVERPDGSNFTLKIRSTKLEDSAMYFCASSEENFYGYTFGSGTRLTVV.

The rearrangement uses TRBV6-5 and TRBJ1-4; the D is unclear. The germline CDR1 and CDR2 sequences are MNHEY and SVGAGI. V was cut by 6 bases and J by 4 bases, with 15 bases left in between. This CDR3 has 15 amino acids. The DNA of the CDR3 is TGTGCCAGCAGGGCCCTACTGGGAGGTAATGAAAAACTGTTTTTT. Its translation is CASRALLGGNEKLFF.